The 6 T cell receptor beta chains below come from one sample, sequenced in a study of cytomegalovirus exposure and HLA in healthy donors. 60 Vbeta and 13 Jbeta primers were used in PCR. Sequenced by immunoSEQ multiplex PCR; TCRdb stores in-frame clones only, minus some. The sample consists of about 190,000 clones, about 12% of them appearing once. Material for sequencing was PBMCs. The receptors come from a man between 50 and 59 years old in good health and CMV-seropositive.

The rearrangement links TRBV5-1 to TRBJ2-5, with TRBD1 as a possible D gene (5 bases). The CDR3 covers 12 residues. The V end lost 1 base, the J end lost 4 bases, and 5 bases lay between the germline ends. Germline V gene lookup returns CDR1 SGHRS and CDR2 YFSETQ. In DNA form, the CDR3 reads TGCGCCAGCAGCTTGAGGGGAGAGACCCAGTACTTC. Its translation: CASSLRGETQYF.

This chain links TRBV5-4 with TRBJ1-4; 7 bases fit TRBD1. Germline V gene data show CDR1 as SGHNT and CDR2 as YYREEE (reference sequence). V was pared by 4 bases and J by 4 bases, with 4 bases of the junction left unmatched. The CDR3 totals 14 residues. Written as DNA, the CDR3 is TGTGCCAGCAGCCGACAGGGTTTTAATGAAAAACTGTTTTTT. It encodes CASSRQGFNEKLFF.

This clone was observed a handful of times. The V call is TRBV7-9, the J call TRBJ2-3; TRBD2 matches at 7 bases. The germline CDR1 and CDR2 sequences are SEHNR and FQNEAQ (reference sequence). V gave up 2 bases and J gave up 2 bases; unmatched junction bases: 10. The CDR3 is 17 residues long. CDR3 sequence reads: CASSLWASLAVTDTQYF. The DNA for the CDR3 is TGTGCCAGCAGCTTATGGGCTAGCCTAGCGGTCACAGATACGCAGTATTTT.

The rearrangement joins TRBV2 to TRBJ1-1; D is undetermined. V was clipped by 5 bases and J by 3 bases, with 16 bases between them. CDR3 length: 15 amino acids. Germline values: CDR1 SNHLY, CDR2 FYNNEI. CDR3 DNA: TGTGCCAGCAGTTTTCCGGCAGGAGGTTACACTGAAGCTTTCTTT. Translation gives CASSFPAGGYTEAFF. Full variable domain (missing parts from reference TRBV2 and TRBJ1-1): EPEVTQTPSHQVTQMGQEVILRCVPISNHLYFYWYRQILGQKVEFLVSFYNNEISEKSEIFDDQFSVERPDGSNFTLKIRSTKLEDSAMYFCASSFPAGGYTEAFFGQGTRLTVV.

The chain is built from TRBV5-4 and TRBJ2-7; TRBD1 matches 9 bases. The V gene's germline CDR1 is SGHNT and CDR2 YYREEE (reference sequence). The CDR3 runs 17 residues. V shed 3 bases and J 6 bases; nucleotides not matched to a gene: 16. Written as DNA, the CDR3 is TGTGCCAGCAGCTCGGTGAGCCCCGGGACAGGGTCGAGCGAGCAGTACTTC. Translated: CASSSVSPGTGSSEQYF.

The chain links TRBV2 to TRBJ1-2; no firm D call. V was cut by 4 bases and J by 8 bases, with 11 bases left in between. Germline V gives CDR1 SNHLY, CDR2 FYNNEI. This CDR3 is 12 amino acids long. CDR3 sequence (DNA): TGTGCCAGCAGTGCGAAAAACTGGGGCTACACCTTC. It translates to CASSAKNWGYTF. The variable domain in full, with the rest retrieved from reference TRBV2 and TRBJ1-2, is EPEVTQTPSHQVTQMGQEVILRCVPISNHLYFYWYRQILGQKVEFLVSFYNNEISEKSEIFDDQFSVERPDGSNFTLKIRSTKLEDSAMYFCASSAKNWGYTFGSGTRLTVV.